This entry lists 17 T cell receptor beta chains sequenced from one sample in a study of OX40 agonist ivuxolimab in advanced cancers. TCRdb's copy holds only in-frame clones and misses some; the assay was immunoSEQ multiplex PCR. The sample shows approximately 26,000 clones, approximately 80% of them seen only once. This specimen consisted of CD4+ or CD8+ T cells sorted from blood, obtained in a trial of the OX40 agonist ivuxolimab. The receptors come from an adult with an advanced solid tumor such as melanoma, head and neck, liver or kidney cancer.

The V gene is TRBV11-2, the J gene TRBJ2-7; D is ambiguous. The length of the CDR3 is 13 residues. Trimming took off 6 bases at V and 6 bases at J, with 15 bases between the two ends. Germline lookup yields CDR1 SGHAT and CDR2 FQNNGV. CDR3 region: CASSREASGEQYF. The DNA for the CDR3 is TGTGCCAGCAGTCGAGAAGCCTCGGGCGAGCAGTACTTC.

The CDR3 bases are TGCAGCTGTGGACAGGGCGCAGAGACCCAGTACTTC. Its translation: CSCGQGAETQYF. The chain has TRBV29-1 and TRBJ2-5, with 8 nucleotides matching TRBD1. This CDR3 is built from 12 residues. With 8 bases clipped from V and 4 bases from J, the junction kept 6 bases outside the gene matches. The germline gives CDR1 SQVTM, CDR2 ANQGSEA.

The chain carries TRBV7-8 and TRBJ2-7; 13 nucleotides match TRBD2. V shed 1 base and J 5 bases; nucleotides not matched to a gene: 11. The CDR3 has 18 amino acids. CDR1 SGHVS and CDR2 FQNEAQ come from the germline V gene. The CDR3 protein is CASSLVSLGGLAGDEQYF. The CDR3, as DNA: TGTGCCAGCAGCTTAGTTAGTCTGGGCGGACTAGCGGGGGACGAGCAGTACTTC.

This sequence joins TRBV5-6 and TRBJ1-5; 8 nucleotides line up with TRBD1. Germline CDR1 and CDR2: SGHDT and YYEEEE. Trimming took 4 bases from V and 5 from J; bases not matched to a gene: 8. The CDR3 totals 15 residues. This CDR3 is CASSARQGWYQPQHF. CDR3 sequence (DNA): TGTGCCAGCAGCGCCCGACAGGGGTGGTATCAGCCCCAGCATTTT.

This chain joins TRBV6-5 and TRBJ1-2; TRBD1 might be the D (5 bases). CDR3 length: 13 amino acids. Trimming removed 2 bases from V and 5 bases from J, with 9 bases in between. Germline V gene data show CDR1 as MNHEY and CDR2 as SVGAGI. The chain's CDR3 is CASSYLWGYGYTF. CDR3 bases: TGTGCCAGCAGTTACCTGTGGGGGTATGGCTACACCTTC.

The chain uses TRBV7-2 and TRBJ1-2; no reliable D call. The CDR3 is made up of 15 amino acids. The V gene lost 3 bases and the J gene lost 0 bases, with 11 bases spanning the gap. Germline values: CDR1 SGHTA, CDR2 FQGNSA. CDR3 bases: TGTGCCAGCAGCTTGGCCTCTGAGGCTAACTATGGCTACACCTTC. Residues: CASSLASEANYGYTF.

CDR3 DNA sequence: TGTGCCAGCAGTGAATGGGACAGGGGCCCCTTGGGCTACGAGCAGTACTTC. It is translated as CASSEWDRGPLGYEQYF. The rearrangement uses TRBV2 and TRBJ2-7, with TRBD1 matching over 10 bases. Trimming took 2 bases from V and 3 from J; bases not matched to a gene: 10. The CDR3 has 17 amino acids. Germline values: CDR1 SNHLY, CDR2 FYNNEI.

This sequence joins TRBV7-9 and TRBJ1-1; 11 bases agree with TRBD1. CDR1 is SEHNR, CDR2 FQNEAQ, per germline (reference sequence). V shed 5 bases and J 4 bases; nucleotides not matched to a gene: 9. The CDR3 has 16 amino acids. CDR3 nucleotides: TGTGCCAGCAGCACAGGGGACAGGGGGATGATCACTGAAGCTTTCTTT. It codes for CASSTGDRGMITEAFF.

In DNA form, the CDR3 reads TGTGCCAGCTCACCACAACAGGGTGAAGCTTTCTTT. Protein sequence: CASSPQQGEAFF. The V call is TRBV18, the J call TRBJ1-1, with a weak D call TRBD1 (6 bases). Germline values: CDR1 KGHSH, CDR2 LQKENI. V was trimmed by 1 base and J by 7 bases, leaving 7 bases between them. This CDR3 is built from 12 residues.

The chain employs TRBV4-1 and TRBJ2-7, with 7 bases identical to TRBD1. Trimming at V came to 4 bases and at J to 3 bases, leaving 6 bases not matched to a gene. This CDR3 is 14 amino acids long. Looked up from germline, CDR1 is MGHRA and CDR2 is YSYEKL. CDR3 in DNA: TGCGCCAGCAGCCGAAGGGGGCTAGACTACGAGCAGTACTTC. Residues: CASSRRGLDYEQYF.

This clone was seen a handful of times. The same CDR3 arises from other DNA sequences in this sample as well. The rearrangement links TRBV19 to TRBJ2-1; D is perhaps TRBD1 (6 bases). Trimming pared 3 bases from V and 7 bases from J, leaving 10 bases between. Germline V gene lookup returns CDR1 LNHDA and CDR2 SQIVND (reference sequence). The CDR3 extends over 13 amino acids. CDR3 in amino acids: CASSIGQGNEQFF. The CDR3 DNA sequence: TGTGCCAGTAGTATTGGGCAGGGGAATGAGCAGTTCTTC.

Of note for this clone: In the same sample, other DNA sequences code for this CDR3. This chain uses TRBV29-1 with TRBJ1-2; D is unclear. CDR1 is SQVTM and CDR2 is ANQGSEA in the germline V gene. The V end lost 3 bases, the J end lost 2 bases, and 19 bases lay between the germline ends. The CDR3 consists of 16 residues. CDR3 residues: CSVEDLPDTRNYGYTF. CDR3 nucleotide sequence: TGCAGCGTTGAGGACCTCCCCGACACGCGCAACTATGGCTACACCTTC.

CDR3 nucleotide sequence: TGTGCCAGCAGCCCTTCCTACAATGAGCAGTTCTTC. Encoded protein: CASSPSYNEQFF. This sequence joins TRBV7-2 and TRBJ2-1; D uncertain. This CDR3 is built from 12 residues. With 5 bases removed from V and 1 base from J, the gap between germline ends came to 3 bases. Per the germline V gene, CDR1 is SGHTA and CDR2 is FQGNSA.

The chain recombines TRBV21-1 with TRBJ1-6. TRBV21-1 is tagged as a pseudogene. The CDR3 consists of 15 residues. The CDR3 reads CASRLHIHHNSPLHF. The CDR3 coding sequence is TGTGCCAGCAGGCTACACATACATCATAATTCACCCCTCCACTTT.

This sequence joins TRBV7-2 and TRBJ2-1; D gene uncertain. V was cut by 3 bases and J by 9 bases, with 9 bases left in between. The CDR3 runs to 12 residues. Germline lookup yields CDR1 SGHTA and CDR2 FQGNSA. The CDR3 protein is CASSLVGVEQFF. Here the CDR3 DNA reads TGTGCCAGCAGCTTGGTGGGCGTTGAGCAGTTCTTC.

The rearrangement joins TRBV4-3 to TRBJ2-2, with 7 bases aligning to TRBD1. CDR1 LGHNA and CDR2 YSLEER come from the germline V gene. After removal of 4 bases from V and 7 bases from J, the junction contained 9 bases not matched to a gene. The CDR3 runs 15 residues. CDR3 nucleotides: TGCGCCAGCAGCCTAGAAGGGACAGCACTCGGGGAGCTGTTTTTT. Its protein is CASSLEGTALGELFF.

The chain combines TRBV20-1 with TRBJ1-1; D is undetermined. Trimming took off 3 bases at V and 0 bases at J, with 2 bases between the two ends. The CDR3 spans 11 residues. CDR1 is DFQATT, CDR2 SNEGSKA, per germline (reference sequence). CDR3 DNA sequence: TGCAGTGCTAGGCTGAACACTGAAGCTTTCTTT. As protein: CSARLNTEAFF.